The sequence of this T cell receptor beta chain was determined in a study of CD8+CD57+ T cells in acquired aplastic anemia. All sequencing subjects had displayed CD8+CD57+ cell expansion on flow cytometry. Genomic DNA served as template for TCR beta VDJ and CDR3 profiling. TCRdb used MiXCR to reprocess the reads, holding one entry per CDR3 protein. In the table there are 150,000 to 180,000 distinct CDR3 sequences, roughly half of which are singletons. The CDR3 totals 12 residues. CDR1 MNHNS and CDR2 SASEGT come from the germline V gene. V was shortened by 0 bases and J by 4 bases, with 1 base between the two germline ends.

The J gene is TRBJ1-5, the V gene TRBV6-1; D gene uncertain. The TCR originated in a human donor with aplastic anemia. The sample taken for sequencing was sorted CD4+, CD8+, or CD8+CD57+ T cells (not recorded which) from PBMCs. For the CDR3, the DNA is TGTGCCAGCAGTGAAGCGAATCAGCCCCAGCATTTT. This translates into CASSEANQPQHF.